A selection of T cell receptor beta chains follows, all from one sample in a study of regulatory dendritic cells for organ transplantation. These receptors have no identified antigens. Produced via immunoSEQ multiplex PCR; TCRdb's table is partial and in-frame only. This table holds 7,700 or so clones, about 70% found once. The sample consisted of memory CD4+ T cells from blood cultured with dendritic cells. These TCRs come from a human donor in good health. Both conserved end residues are part of each CDR3. A D gene is named only where the DNA matches it firmly. The size entry is marked missing in some rows and otherwise reads once, few, many or a size class.

V	J	size	D	CDR3	DNA
TRBV19	TRBJ2-1	-	TRBD2	CASSKLAGGEYNEQFF	TGTGCCAGTAGTAAACTAGCGGGGGGGGAGTACAATGAGCAGTTCTTC
TRBV12-5	TRBJ1-6	-	TRBD1	CASAPGQGSHSYNSPLHF	TGTGCTAGTGCCCCGGGACAGGGGTCTCACTCCTATAATTCACCCCTCCACTTT
TRBV4-2	TRBJ2-6	-	-	CASSQDPHGGRSGANVPTF	TGTGCCAGCAGCCAAGATCCGCACGGGGGGCGATCTGGGGCCAACGTCCCGACTTTC
TRBV5-1	TRBJ1-1	-	-	CASSLGQSNTEAFF	TGCGCCAGCAGCTTGGGACAGAGCAACACTGAAGCTTTCTTT
TRBV5-1	TRBJ1-6	-	-	CASSLRPGQQSYNSPLHF	TGCGCCAGCAGCTTGAGGCCAGGGCAGCAGTCCTATAATTCACCCCTCCACTTT
TRBV27	TRBJ2-5	-	-	CASSPTGFQETQYF	TGTGCCAGCAGTCCAACAGGGTTCCAAGAGACCCAGTACTTC
TRBV7-2	TRBJ2-7	large	TRBD1	CASREGGTGSHEQYF	TGTGCCAGCAGAGAGGGGGGGACAGGGAGCCACGAGCAGTACTTC
TRBV20-1	TRBJ2-1	-	-	CSAQNNEQFF	TGCAGTGCTCAAAACAATGAGCAGTTCTTC
TRBV6-5	TRBJ1-2	-	TRBD1	CASSYSGAGGDGYTF	TGTGCCAGCAGTTACTCGGGCGCAGGGGGCGATGGCTACACCTTC
TRBV5-1	TRBJ1-6	few	TRBD1	CASSFQFSGDSNNSPLHF	TGCGCCAGCAGCTTTCAATTTTCAGGGGACAGCAATAATTCACCCCTCCACTTT
TRBV7-9	TRBJ1-1	once	-	CASSLGAENTEAFF	TGTGCCAGCAGCTTAGGGGCAGAGAACACTGAAGCTTTCTTT
TRBV18	TRBJ1-1	-	TRBD1	CASSPGTGGQNTEAFF	TGTGCCAGCTCACCCGGGACAGGGGGCCAGAACACTGAAGCTTTCTTT
TRBV5-4	TRBJ1-4	-	-	CASSLGAGSGSEKLFF	TGTGCCAGCAGCTTGGGGGCCGGGTCCGGGAGTGAAAAACTGTTTTTT
TRBV5-1	TRBJ2-1	-	TRBD1	CASSIGQGVLSPQFF	TGCGCCAGCAGCATCGGACAGGGGGTACTAAGTCCGCAGTTCTTC
TRBV6-5	TRBJ1-2	-	TRBD1	CASSYSPYRGNYGYTF	TGTGCCAGCAGTTACTCGCCATACAGGGGTAACTATGGCTACACCTTC
TRBV4-3	TRBJ2-7	-	-	CASSQERTATQYF	TGCGCCAGCAGCCAAGAGCGCACAGCTACCCAGTACTTC
TRBV19	TRBJ2-7	-	TRBD2	CASSIAPRGAPWPYEQYF	TGTGCCAGTAGTATAGCCCCGCGGGGGGCCCCCTGGCCGTACGAGCAGTACTTC
TRBV27	TRBJ1-6	once	-	CASSLNRVDQTPLHF	TGTGCCAGCAGTTTGAACAGGGTCGATCAGACACCCCTCCACTTT
TRBV4-1	TRBJ1-1	-	-	CASSAAGDYEAFF	TGCGCCAGCAGTGCGGCAGGGGACTACGAAGCTTTCTTT
TRBV27	TRBJ1-1	-	-	CASSPTGLRGTTEAFF	TGTGCCAGCAGTCCCACAGGGCTACGGGGAACCACTGAAGCTTTCTTT
TRBV4-1	TRBJ2-3	-	TRBD2	CASSHGGGAGLWSTDTQYF	TGCGCCAGCAGCCATGGCGGGGGGGCCGGGCTCTGGAGCACAGATACGCAGTATTTT
TRBV7-9	TRBJ1-4	-	-	CASSLDGKANEKLFF	TGTGCCAGCAGCTTGGACGGGAAAGCTAATGAAAAACTGTTTTTT
TRBV6-6	TRBJ2-6	-	TRBD2	CATAGGPSGANVLTF	TGTGCCACCGCGGGGGGGCCCTCTGGGGCCAACGTCCTGACTTTC
TRBV7-2	TRBJ2-2	-	TRBD1	CASSLEGQGLVGELFF	TGTGCCAGCAGCTTAGAGGGACAGGGATTAGTCGGGGAGCTGTTTTTT
TRBV7-9	TRBJ2-1	-	TRBD2	CASSPSGTSDEQFF	TGTGCCAGCAGCCCCTCCGGGACTAGCGATGAGCAGTTCTTC
TRBV27	TRBJ1-1	-	-	CASSSLGAVNTEAFF	TGTGCCAGCAGTTCCCTAGGGGCAGTTAACACTGAAGCTTTCTTT
TRBV20-1	TRBJ1-1	-	TRBD1	CSAKRQGEAFF	TGCAGTGCGAAGAGACAGGGTGAAGCTTTCTTT
TRBV5-4	TRBJ1-6	-	TRBD1	CASSSSGTGASPLHF	TGTGCCAGCAGCTCTTCCGGGACAGGGGCTTCACCCCTCCACTTT
TRBV18	TRBJ1-3	-	-	CASSSSGASGNTIYF	TGTGCCAGCTCATCTAGCGGGGCCTCTGGAAACACCATATATTTT
TRBV7-2	TRBJ2-7	-	-	CASSLDLTYEQYF	TGTGCCAGCAGCTTAGACTTGACCTACGAGCAGTACTTC
TRBV15	TRBJ2-2	-	-	CATSGTRGSGELFF	TGTGCCACCAGCGGGACACGCGGGAGCGGGGAGCTGTTTTTT
TRBV28	TRBJ2-7	-	-	CASSLPGSSYEQYF	TGTGCCAGCAGTTTACCCGGTAGCTCCTACGAGCAGTACTTC
TRBV10-3	TRBJ2-3	-	TRBD2	CAISESPGLAVSADTQYF	TGTGCCATCAGTGAGTCACCGGGACTAGCGGTATCCGCAGATACGCAGTATTTT
TRBV29-1	TRBJ2-3	once	-	CSVVGGSDTQYF	TGCAGCGTTGTTGGAGGGTCAGATACGCAGTATTTT
TRBV6-1	TRBJ1-4	-	-	CASSEGVRGEKLFF	TGTGCCAGCAGTGAAGGTGTCAGGGGCGAAAAACTGTTTTTT